The 8 T cell receptor beta chains below all came from one sample that was sequenced in a study of breast tumors, draining lymph nodes, adjacent tissues. A single record per CDR3 protein comes from TCRdb applying MiXCR to the multiplex PCR reads. The sample records some 97,000 distinct CDR3 sequences, around 20% being singletons. Samples came from axillary lymph nodes draining the breast cancer. What was sequenced was axillary lymph node tissue. The receptors were sampled from a female donor with breast cancer. Some clones in this sample may be carry-over from other donors' samples.

This clonotype appeared many times. V usage is TRBV27 and J usage is TRBJ2-7; TRBD1 is a possible D gene (5 bases). The CDR3 extends over 13 amino acids. V was clipped by 6 bases and J by 4 bases, with 13 bases between them. The germline gives CDR1 MNHEY, CDR2 SMNVEV (reference sequence). CDR3 nucleotides: TGTGCCAGCAGGGCCCTGGGGCGTTACGAGCAGTACTTC. Protein sequence: CASRALGRYEQYF.

In the case of this clonotype: At one of its ends the junction is not consistent with the germline gene, which may arise from a read error. The chain has TRBV7-9 and TRBJ2-1; D is perhaps TRBD1 (5 bases). Germline V CDR1 and CDR2: SEHNR, FQNEAQ (reference sequence). The CDR3 covers 13 residues. The CDR3 DNA reads as TGTGTCAGCAGCAAAACAAGGGGCAATGAGCAGTTCTTC. The encoded protein is CVSSKTRGNEQFF.

This clonotype came up many times. The chain recombines TRBV11-2 with TRBJ2-5, with D possibly called TRBD1 or TRBD2 (5 bases each). In germline, CDR1 is SGHAT, CDR2 FQNNGV. Deletions cut 4 bases from V and 5 bases from J, with 20 bases between. The CDR3 consists of 16 residues. CDR3 sequence: CASSSLLTREGETQYF. CDR3 in DNA: TGTGCCAGCAGCTCCCTGTTGACGCGAGAGGGGGAGACCCAGTACTTC. The whole variable domain, filled in from reference TRBV11-2 and TRBJ2-5, reads EAGVAQSPRYKIIEKRQSVAFWCNPISGHATLYWYQQILGQGPKLLIQFQNNGVVDDSQLPKDRFSAERLKGVDSTLKIQPAKLEDSAVYLCASSSLLTREGETQYFGPGTRLLVL.

A few counts support this clonotype. The chain couples TRBV19 to TRBJ2-2; possible D gene TRBD2, 5 bases. Germline values: CDR1 LNHDA, CDR2 SQIVND (reference sequence). The CDR3 covers 15 residues. Trimming cost V 7 bases and J 4 bases, with 16 bases left between them. The DNA for the CDR3 is TGTGCCAGTATGTTTTCGGGAACGGGCACCGGGGAGCTGTTTTTT. This encodes CASMFSGTGTGELFF.

This clonotype was seen repeatedly, ten times or more. V gene TRBV12-3 or TRBV12-4 combines with J gene TRBJ1-2, with D possibly matching TRBD1 (5 bases). CDR3 length: 15 amino acids. Trimming stripped 5 bases from V and 3 bases from J, with 16 bases between. CDR3 sequence reads: CASSGGASPHYGYTF. DNA of the CDR3: TGTGCCAGCAGTGGAGGGGCGAGTCCCCACTATGGCTACACCTTC.

This clonotype was seen ten or more times. CDR3 sequence: CASSYSPKTGNTIYF. The CDR3 DNA sequence: TGTGCCAGCAGTTACTCCCCCAAGACTGGAAACACCATATATTTT. The rearrangement joins TRBV6-5 to TRBJ1-3; D not certain. V lost 0 bases to trimming and J lost 2 bases, with 8 bases between them. CDR3 size: 15 residues. CDR1 is MNHEY, CDR2 SVGAGI, per germline.

This clonotype was seen repeatedly, ten times or more. The J gene is TRBJ1-6, the V gene TRBV6-2 or TRBV6-3, with D possibly TRBD1 on 6 matching bases. V was pared by 4 bases and J by 8 bases, with 18 bases between. Germline values: CDR1 MNHEY, CDR2 SVGEGT. The CDR3 totals 16 residues. The CDR3 nucleotides are TGTGCCAGCAGTTGGCCCGGGGGCGAAAGGTATTCACCCCTCCACTTT. Its translation: CASSWPGGERYSPLHF.

The table lists this clonotype with many counts. CDR3 coding DNA: TGCGCCAGCAGCTTGGCCCGGCAGGGGGCAGGCAATGAGCAGTTCTTC. Translating gives CASSLARQGAGNEQFF. The V call is TRBV5-1, the J call TRBJ2-1; 8 bases line up with TRBD1. This CDR3 is 16 amino acids long. Germline assignment: CDR1 SGHRS and CDR2 YFSETQ. J lost 6 bases, V lost 0 bases, and 8 bases had no gene match.